What follows describes a single T cell receptor (beta chain). Its antigen is unidentified. The CDR3 extends over 14 amino acids. V dropped 3 bases and J dropped 3 bases, with 12 bases sitting between them. CDR1 is MDHEN and CDR2 is SYDVKM in the germline V gene. The data belong to a study of shared clonotypes between healthy human individuals. Points from the study as a whole: Sampling covered blood only; tissue repertoires likely differ. Around 5% of naive CD4 clonotypes were common to a handful of donors.

Once extracted for a subset, genomic DNA was divided evenly among several immunoSEQ plates. The assay was immunoSEQ multiplex PCR, and TCRdb's table has in-frame clones only and misses some. The sample lists 2,100,000 or so clones; approximately 94% were seen once. This sequence joins TRBV28 and TRBJ2-7; the D is unclear. The TCR originated in a man younger than 30 in good health. The sequenced sample was naive CD4+ T cells sorted from blood. The subset here: CD45RA+ positively selected. As DNA, the CDR3 is TGTGCCAGCAGTTTGAGCCCCGTAATCTACGAGCAGTACTTC. Translation gives CASSLSPVIYEQYF.